This entry features one TCR beta chain sequence. CDR1 SGHNT and CDR2 YENEEA come from the germline V gene. The CDR3 is made up of 15 amino acids. With V trimmed by 1 base and J by 4 bases, 4 bases remained unmatched. Original processing methods: Estimates of nucleated cell counts were drawn from the amplification of reference gene primers. TCRdb keeps only in-frame clones here, not all; method: immunoSEQ multiplex PCR. That table furnishes V, J and clone size, whereas the DNA furnished D and trimming. The top ten hold approximately 1.5% of the sample, which has 150,000 or so clones, about 90% seen once. These data belong to a study of blood T cell repertoires in COVID-19. Study in general: Samples taken during acute and convalescent COVID-19 were collected in the United States, Italy and Spain. T cells, B-cell-depleted T cells, or PBMCs supplied cDNA or gDNA.

The sequencing sample was made of peripheral blood. The origin of this receptor is an older woman with acute or convalescent COVID-19. The gene calls are TRBV11-3 and TRBJ2-1, with 7 bases that match TRBD2. CDR3 region: CASSLGRGGYNEQFF. The CDR3 DNA reads as TGTGCCAGCAGCTTAGGGCGCGGGGGTTACAATGAGCAGTTCTTC.